The T cell receptor beta chain described here comes from a study of cytomegalovirus exposure and HLA in healthy donors. Study as a whole: It was reported in a later analysis that the same platform had been used for the roughly 130 validation repertoires as for the roughly 650 first-cohort repertoires. Findings of the study overall: Overall, about 160 TCR beta chains were annotated as cytomegalovirus-associated. The CMV antigen specificity of a few CMV-associated chains was confirmed through in vitro analysis.

Only in-frame clones appear in the TCRdb table, and some are missing; sequencing was by immunoSEQ multiplex PCR. The table shows 21,000 or so clones, with 97% occurring only once. A note on this clone: The target antigen is unknown.

The donors were members of the roughly 120-subject validation cohort (separate from the 666-subject first cohort). Trimming took off 1 base at V and 5 bases at J, with 11 bases between the two ends. The CDR3 has 14 residues. CDR1 and CDR2 (germline): SGHDN, FVKESK. Sequencing was done on a sample of PBMCs. The rearrangement uses TRBV14 and TRBJ1-1; D perhaps matches TRBD1 (6 bases). The TCR originated in a man aged 30 to 45 in good health and CMV-seropositive. Here the CDR3 DNA reads TGTGCCAGCAGCCAAGGGGGGCGCAGGACTGAAGCTTTCTTT. Translated: CASSQGGRRTEAFF.